This T cell receptor (beta chain) was recorded in a study of shared clonotypes between healthy human individuals. Background on the study: Sampling drew on donors who were a couple of women and a few men aged 18 to 49.

The CDR3 sequence is 13 residues long. Trimming took 4 bases from V and 6 from J, leaving 11 bases between them. Germline V lookup: CDR1 MGHRA, CDR2 YSYEKL. At the deep level, the assay was run. Authors' processing steps: As immunoSEQ supplied junction-only sequences (without quality scores), filtering differed. The repertoire was sequenced with immunoSEQ multiplex PCR; TCRdb's copy has only in-frame clones and lacks some. That table is the source of V, J and clone size, and D and trimming were worked out from the DNA. The sample has about half a million clones, 79% seen once. The clonotype originates from a woman between 35 and 50 years old in good health. Some clones in this sample may be carry-over from other donors' samples. Sequencing used PBMCs. J is TRBJ2-3 and V is TRBV4-1; the D is unclear. CDR3 nucleotide sequence: TGCGCCAGCAGCCCGATAGCTAGGGATACGCAGTATTTT. This codes for CASSPIARDTQYF.